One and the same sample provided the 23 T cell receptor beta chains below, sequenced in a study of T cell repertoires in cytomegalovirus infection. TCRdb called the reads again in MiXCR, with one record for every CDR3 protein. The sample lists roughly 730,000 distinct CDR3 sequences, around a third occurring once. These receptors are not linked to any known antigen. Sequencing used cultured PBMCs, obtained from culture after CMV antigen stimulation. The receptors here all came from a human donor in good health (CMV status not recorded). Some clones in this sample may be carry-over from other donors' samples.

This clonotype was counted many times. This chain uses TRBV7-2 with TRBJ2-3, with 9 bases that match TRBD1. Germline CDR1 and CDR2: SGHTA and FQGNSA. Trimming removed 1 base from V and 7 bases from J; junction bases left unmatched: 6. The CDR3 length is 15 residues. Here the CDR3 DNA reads TGTGCCAGCAGCTTAGGGACAGGGGAGAGGAATACGCAGTATTTT. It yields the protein CASSLGTGERNTQYF. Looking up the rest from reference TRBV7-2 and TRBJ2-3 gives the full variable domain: GAGVSQSPSNKVTEKGKDVELRCDPISGHTALYWYRQSLGQGLEFLIYFQGNSAPDKSGLPSDRFSAERTGGSVSTLTIQRTQQEDSAVYLCASSLGTGERNTQYFGPGTRLTVL.

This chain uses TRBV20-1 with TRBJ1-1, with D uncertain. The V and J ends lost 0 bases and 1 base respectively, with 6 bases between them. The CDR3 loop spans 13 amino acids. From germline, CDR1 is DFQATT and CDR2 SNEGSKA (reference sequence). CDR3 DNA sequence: TGCAGTGCTAGAGATCGGACGAACACTGAAGCTTTCTTT. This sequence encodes CSARDRTNTEAFF.

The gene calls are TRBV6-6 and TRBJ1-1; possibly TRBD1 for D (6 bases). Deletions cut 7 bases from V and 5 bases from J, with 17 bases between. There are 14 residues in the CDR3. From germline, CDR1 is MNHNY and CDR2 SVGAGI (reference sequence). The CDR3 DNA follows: TGTGCCAGCACCAAAACCTTACAGGGAACTGAAGCTTTCTTT. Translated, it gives CASTKTLQGTEAFF.

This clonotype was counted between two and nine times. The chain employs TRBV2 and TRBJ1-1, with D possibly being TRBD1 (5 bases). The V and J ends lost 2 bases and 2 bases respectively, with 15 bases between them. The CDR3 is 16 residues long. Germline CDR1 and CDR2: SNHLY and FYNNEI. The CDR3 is CASSESKGEDNTEAFF. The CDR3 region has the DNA TGTGCCAGCAGTGAATCGAAAGGGGAGGACAACACTGAAGCTTTCTTT.

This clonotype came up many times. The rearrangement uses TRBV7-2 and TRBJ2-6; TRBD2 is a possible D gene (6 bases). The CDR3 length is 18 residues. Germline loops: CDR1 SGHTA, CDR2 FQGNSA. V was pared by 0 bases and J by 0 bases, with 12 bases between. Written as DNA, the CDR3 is TGTGCCAGCAGCTTAGCTTTAGCGGCCAGCTCTGGGGCCAACGTCCTGACTTTC. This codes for CASSLALAASSGANVLTF.

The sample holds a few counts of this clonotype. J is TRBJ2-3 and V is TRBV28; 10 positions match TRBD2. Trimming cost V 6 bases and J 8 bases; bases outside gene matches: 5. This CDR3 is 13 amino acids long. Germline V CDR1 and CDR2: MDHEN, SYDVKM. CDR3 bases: TGTGCCAGCAGACCTAGCGGGGGCGCTACGCAGTATTTT. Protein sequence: CASRPSGGATQYF.

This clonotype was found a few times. The CDR3 region is CASPSGQIWDTEAFF. The CDR3 DNA sequence: TGTGCCAGCCCATCGGGCCAGATCTGGGACACTGAAGCTTTCTTT. The rearrangement joins TRBV6-1 to TRBJ1-1; no reliable D call. This CDR3 is 15 amino acids long. Germline V gives CDR1 MNHNS, CDR2 SASEGT. The V end was cut by 8 bases, the J end by 3 bases, with 19 bases between.

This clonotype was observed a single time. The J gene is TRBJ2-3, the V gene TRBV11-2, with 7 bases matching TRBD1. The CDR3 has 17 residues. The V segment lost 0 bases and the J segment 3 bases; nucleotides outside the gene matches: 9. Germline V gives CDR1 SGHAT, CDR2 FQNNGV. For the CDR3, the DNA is TGTGCCAGCAGCTTAGATCTTGTCGGGACAGCAACAGATACGCAGTATTTT. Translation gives CASSLDLVGTATDTQYF.

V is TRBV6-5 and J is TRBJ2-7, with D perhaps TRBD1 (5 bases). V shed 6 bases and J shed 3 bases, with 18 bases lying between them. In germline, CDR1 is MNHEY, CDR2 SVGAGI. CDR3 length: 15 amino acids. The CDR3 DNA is TGTGCCAGCAGCCGATTGGGGCAGGCCGGCTACGAGCAGTACTTC. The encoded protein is CASSRLGQAGYEQYF.

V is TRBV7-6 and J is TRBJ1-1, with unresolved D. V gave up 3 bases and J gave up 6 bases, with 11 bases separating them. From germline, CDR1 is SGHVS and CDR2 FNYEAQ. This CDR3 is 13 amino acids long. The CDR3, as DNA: TGTGCCAGCAGCTTTGCAGAACTCGCTGAAGCTTTCTTT. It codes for CASSFAELAEAFF.

CDR3 nucleotide sequence: TGTGCCAGCAGCTTAGCAACTGTCTTGCGGGAGGGATCCTACAATGAGCAGTTCTTC. Protein sequence: CASSLATVLREGSYNEQFF. The V and J genes are TRBV7-6 and TRBJ2-1; TRBD2 aligns across 9 bases. Germline values: CDR1 SGHVS, CDR2 FNYEAQ. J lost 1 base, V lost 0 bases, and 10 bases had no gene match. The CDR3 is 19 amino acids.

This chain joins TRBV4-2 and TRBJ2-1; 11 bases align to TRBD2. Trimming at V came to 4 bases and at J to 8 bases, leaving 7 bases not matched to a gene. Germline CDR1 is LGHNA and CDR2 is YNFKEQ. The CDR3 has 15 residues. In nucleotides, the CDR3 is TGTGCCAGCAGCCGTAGTAGCGGGGGGGCTGATGAGCAGTTCTTC. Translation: CASSRSSGGADEQFF.

Written as DNA, the CDR3 is TGCGCCAGCAGCCTTGAAGGGACGGTCGATGGGTTCGCTGAAGCTTTCTTT. Its protein is CASSLEGTVDGFAEAFF. The chain combines TRBV5-1 with TRBJ1-1, with TRBD1 as a possible D gene (5 bases). The V and J ends lost 4 bases and 6 bases respectively, with 25 bases between them. The CDR3 loop spans 17 amino acids. CDR1 and CDR2 (germline): SGHRS, YFSETQ.

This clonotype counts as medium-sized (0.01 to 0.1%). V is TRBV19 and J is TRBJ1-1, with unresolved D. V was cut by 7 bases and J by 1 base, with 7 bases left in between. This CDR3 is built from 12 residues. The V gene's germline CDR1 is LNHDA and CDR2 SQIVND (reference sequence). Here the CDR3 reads CASTNRNTEAFF. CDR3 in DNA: TGTGCCAGTACTAACCGGAACACTGAAGCTTTCTTT.

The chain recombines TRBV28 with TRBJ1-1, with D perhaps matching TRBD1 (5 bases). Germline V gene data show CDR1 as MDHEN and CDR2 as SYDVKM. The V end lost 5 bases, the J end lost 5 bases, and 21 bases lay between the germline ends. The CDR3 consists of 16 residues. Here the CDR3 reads CASSLPSRVRETEAFF. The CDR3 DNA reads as TGTGCCAGCAGTCTCCCCTCCAGGGTGAGGGAAACTGAAGCTTTCTTT.

CDR3 sequence: CASSTSAAYYGYTF. The CDR3 coding sequence is TGTGCCAGCAGTACCTCGGCGGCGTACTATGGCTACACCTTC. The chain employs TRBV7-2 and TRBJ1-2; D unclear. The length of the CDR3 is 14 residues. V lost 6 bases and J 3 bases, leaving 14 bases between the germline ends. CDR1 and CDR2 (germline): SGHTA, FQGNSA.

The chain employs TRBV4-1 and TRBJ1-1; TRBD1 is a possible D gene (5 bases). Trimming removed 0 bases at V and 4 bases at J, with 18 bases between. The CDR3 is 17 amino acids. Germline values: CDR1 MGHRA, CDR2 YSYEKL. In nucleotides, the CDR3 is TGCGCCAGCAGCCAAGATCTTAGGATTAGGGGAAGCACTGAAGCTTTCTTT. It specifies CASSQDLRIRGSTEAFF.

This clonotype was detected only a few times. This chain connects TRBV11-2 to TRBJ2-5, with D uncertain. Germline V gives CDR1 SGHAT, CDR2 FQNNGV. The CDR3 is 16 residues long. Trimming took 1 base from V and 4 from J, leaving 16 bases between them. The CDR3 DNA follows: TGTGCCAGCAGCTTAGCGGGCACCCGACCCATAGAGACCCAGTACTTC. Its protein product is CASSLAGTRPIETQYF.

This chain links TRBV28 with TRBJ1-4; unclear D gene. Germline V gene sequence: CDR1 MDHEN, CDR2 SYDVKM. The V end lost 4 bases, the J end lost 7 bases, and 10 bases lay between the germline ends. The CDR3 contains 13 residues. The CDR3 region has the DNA TGTGCCAGCAGTTGGGATGGTGGTGAAAAACTGTTTTTT. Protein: CASSWDGGEKLFF.

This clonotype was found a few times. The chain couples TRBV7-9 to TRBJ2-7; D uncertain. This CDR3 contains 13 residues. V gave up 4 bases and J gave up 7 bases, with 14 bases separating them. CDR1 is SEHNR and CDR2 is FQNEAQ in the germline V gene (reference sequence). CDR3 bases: TGTGCCAGCAGCTACACCACCCTGAGGGAGCAGTACTTC. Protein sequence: CASSYTTLREQYF.

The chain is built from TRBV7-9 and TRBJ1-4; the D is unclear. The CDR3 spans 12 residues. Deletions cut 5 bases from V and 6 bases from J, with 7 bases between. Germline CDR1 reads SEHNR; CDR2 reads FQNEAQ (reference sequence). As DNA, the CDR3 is TGTGCCAGCAGCCCGTCTGATGAAAAACTGTTTTTT. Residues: CASSPSDEKLFF.

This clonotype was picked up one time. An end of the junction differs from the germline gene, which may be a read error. CDR3: CASGALGTDSNNEQFF. In DNA form, the CDR3 reads TGTGCTAGTGGTGCCCTCGGAACGGACTCCAACAATGAGCAGTTCTTC. The J gene is TRBJ2-1, the V gene TRBV12-5; the D gene is possibly TRBD2 (5 bases). Germline CDR1 reads LGHNT; CDR2 reads FRNRAP. The length of the CDR3 is 16 residues.

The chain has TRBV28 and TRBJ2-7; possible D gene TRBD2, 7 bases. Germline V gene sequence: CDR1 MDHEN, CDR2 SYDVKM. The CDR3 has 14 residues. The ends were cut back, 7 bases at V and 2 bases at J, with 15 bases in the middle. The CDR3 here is CASTTGGTTYEQYF. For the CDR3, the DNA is TGTGCCAGCACCACGGGGGGCACTACCTACGAGCAGTACTTC.